The source of this TCR beta chain is a study of control samples from healthy donors and cancer patients. CDR3 length: 15 residues. CDR1 and CDR2 (germline): SGHAT, FQNNGV. V gave up 5 bases and J gave up 1 base, with 11 bases separating them. Assay used: immunoSEQ multiplex PCR; TCRdb lists only in-frame clones, some missing. The data show about 65,000 clones, 90% seen once. This clonotype originated in a woman in her fifties or sixties with colorectal cancer. The rearrangement links TRBV11-2 to TRBJ2-2, with D perhaps TRBD2 (6 bases). Material for sequencing was PBMCs. The CDR3 here is CASSPGDLNTGELFF. In nucleotides, the CDR3 is TGTGCCAGCAGCCCCGGGGACTTGAACACCGGGGAGCTGTTTTTT.